The 12 T cell receptor beta chains given below trace back to one sample, sequenced in a study of radiotherapy plus CTLA-4 blockade in lung cancer. The protocol was immunoSEQ multiplex PCR, while the TCRdb copy is restricted to in-frame clones and leaves out a portion. The sample shows 90,000 or so clones, less than 90% of them seen only once. The input for sequencing was peripheral blood, taken from a patient treated with radiotherapy plus ipilimumab. The receptors originated from a human donor with non-small cell lung cancer who had stable disease on radiotherapy plus ipilimumab.

The CDR3 reads CASSASGTGRVGGYTF. DNA for the CDR3: TGCGCCAGCAGCGCTTCCGGGACAGGGAGGGTCGGAGGCTACACCTTC. The chain combines TRBV5-1 with TRBJ1-2; 9 bases fit TRBD1. The V gene end was trimmed by 4 bases and the J gene end by 8 bases; junction bases not matched to a gene: 15. Germline-derived CDR1 and CDR2 are SGHRS and YFSETQ. The CDR3 is 16 amino acids.

The CDR3 sequence is CASSNLPLQGDEQYF. The DNA for the CDR3 is TGCGCCAGCAGCAACCTCCCGCTGCAAGGGGACGAGCAGTACTTC. V usage is TRBV5-1 and J usage is TRBJ2-7; possible D gene TRBD1, 5 bases. The CDR3 has 15 residues. Germline loops: CDR1 SGHRS, CDR2 YFSETQ. V lost 4 bases and J 5 bases, leaving 19 bases between the germline ends.

The V and J genes are TRBV2 and TRBJ2-7, with no clear D. V lost 6 bases and J lost 2, with 14 bases in between. Per germline, CDR1 SNHLY and CDR2 FYNNEI. This CDR3 is built from 14 residues. This CDR3 is CASRALTTTYEQYF. DNA of the CDR3: TGTGCCAGCAGGGCGCTTACAACCACCTACGAGCAGTACTTC.

V usage is TRBV6-5 and J usage is TRBJ2-7, with 9 bases fitting TRBD1. CDR1 is MNHEY, CDR2 SVGAGI, per germline. J was trimmed by 3 bases and V by 4 bases; bases with no gene match: 7. The CDR3 has 15 amino acids. The CDR3 region is CASSSPGQGNYEQYF. CDR3 DNA: TGTGCCAGCAGTTCGCCGGGACAGGGCAACTACGAGCAGTACTTC.

The V and J genes are TRBV2 and TRBJ2-7; either TRBD1 or TRBD2 may fit D (5 bases each). This CDR3 is 13 amino acids long. Germline V gene data show CDR1 as SNHLY and CDR2 as FYNNEI. With 2 bases removed from V and 7 bases from J, the gap between germline ends came to 12 bases. CDR3 bases: TGTGCCAGCAGTGAAAGGGGTCCGGGGGAGCAGTACTTC. It encodes CASSERGPGEQYF.

This clone has a single count. The rearrangement joins TRBV19 to TRBJ2-7; 9 positions match TRBD1. The J segment lost 3 bases and the V segment lost 3 bases, leaving 9 bases of the junction unmatched. The CDR3 covers 16 residues. Germline V CDR1 and CDR2: LNHDA, SQIVND (reference sequence). The CDR3 region is CASSITGGWGGYEQYF. CDR3 bases: TGTGCCAGTAGTATCACAGGGGGCTGGGGCGGCTACGAGCAGTACTTC.

This clone was detected only a few times. CDR3 loop: CASSLSRQGSGNTIYF. The DNA of the CDR3 is TGCGCCAGCAGCCTGAGTAGACAGGGCTCTGGAAACACCATATATTTT. V and J are TRBV5-1 and TRBJ1-3; TRBD1 matches at 7 bases. CDR3 length: 16 residues. V was clipped by 4 bases and J by 0 bases; unmatched bases: 7. Germline values: CDR1 SGHRS, CDR2 YFSETQ.

The chain carries TRBV28 and TRBJ1-1, with D perhaps TRBD1 (5 bases). V gave up 5 bases and J gave up 4 bases, with 14 bases separating them. The V gene's germline CDR1 is MDHEN and CDR2 SYDVKM. This CDR3 comprises 14 residues. The CDR3, as DNA: TGTGCCAGCAGTCGCCTGGGGACGGGCACTGAAGCTTTCTTT. Its translation: CASSRLGTGTEAFF.

The chain combines TRBV5-1 with TRBJ1-6, with D possibly being TRBD1 (6 bases). The CDR3 is 14 residues long. V shed 0 bases and J shed 7 bases, with 8 bases lying between them. Germline V lookup: CDR1 SGHRS, CDR2 YFSETQ. CDR3 in amino acids: CASSLGQDNSPLHF. The CDR3 coding sequence is TGCGCCAGCAGCTTGGGACAGGACAATTCACCCCTCCACTTT.

The genes are TRBV11-3 and TRBJ2-3; D tentatively reads TRBD1 or TRBD2 (6 bases each). Germline V gene data show CDR1 as SGHNT and CDR2 as YENEEA. The CDR3 runs to 15 residues. V lost 5 bases, J lost 4 bases, and 16 bases lay in between. CDR3 coding DNA: TGTGCCAGCAGCCCAGACGGGGGCTCGGCAGATACGCAGTATTTT. It is translated as CASSPDGGSADTQYF.

This chain joins TRBV19 and TRBJ1-3, with no clear D. The length of the CDR3 is 14 residues. From germline, CDR1 is LNHDA and CDR2 SQIVND (reference sequence). V shed 3 bases and J shed 4 bases, with 10 bases lying between them. The CDR3 sequence is CASSIGQPGNTIYF. The DNA for the CDR3 is TGTGCCAGTAGTATCGGTCAACCCGGAAACACCATATATTTT.

J is TRBJ2-7 and V is TRBV6-4, with TRBD1 as a possible D gene (5 bases). CDR3 length equals 12 residues. Looked up from germline, CDR1 is MRHNA and CDR2 is SNTAGT. Trimming removed 7 bases from V and 6 bases from J, with 13 bases in between. CDR3 nucleotide sequence: TGTGCCAGCACCCCGACAGAGGCCGAGCAGTACTTC. Its translation is CASTPTEAEQYF.